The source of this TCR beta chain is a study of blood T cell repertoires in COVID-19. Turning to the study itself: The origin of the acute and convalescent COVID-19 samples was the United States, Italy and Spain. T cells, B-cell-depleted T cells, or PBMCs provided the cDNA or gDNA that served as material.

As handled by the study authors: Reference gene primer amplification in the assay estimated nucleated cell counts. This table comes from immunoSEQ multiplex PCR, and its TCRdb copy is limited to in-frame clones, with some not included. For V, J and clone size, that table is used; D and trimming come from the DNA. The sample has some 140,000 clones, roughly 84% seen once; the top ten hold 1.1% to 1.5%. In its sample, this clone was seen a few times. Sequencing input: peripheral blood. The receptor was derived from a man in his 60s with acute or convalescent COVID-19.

CDR3 nucleotides: TGTGCCAGCAGCCAACGGACAGCGAAACAGCCCCAGCATTTT. Translated, it gives CASSQRTAKQPQHF. This chain connects TRBV5-6 to TRBJ1-5; D is possibly TRBD1 (6 bases). Germline V lookup: CDR1 SGHDT, CDR2 YYEEEE. The CDR3 is made up of 14 amino acids. Deletions cut 4 bases from V and 7 bases from J, with 15 bases between.